The present T cell receptor (beta chain) was sequenced within a study of a mutant IDH1 vaccine in newly diagnosed glioma. Study-wide context: Every participant had undergone radiotherapy, temozolomide, or both before, and most underwent both.

Time point specified: week 47, end of study. Topical imiquimod accompanied each vaccine dose, which consisted of 300 ug of mutant IDH1 20-mer peptide. Repertoires were generated with immunoSEQ multiplex PCR, while TCRdb's copy carries only in-frame clones and drops some. This table has some 50,000 clones, 84% appearing once. Germline CDR1 reads MNHGY; CDR2 reads SAAAGT. This CDR3 spans 16 amino acids. With 10 bases removed from V and 3 bases from J, the gap between germline ends came to 23 bases. A remark on this clone: Its cognate antigen is unknown.

Specimen: PBMCs, collected from a glioma patient whose treatment included an IDH1 peptide vaccine. The V and J genes are TRBV6-8 and TRBJ2-3; D may be TRBD1 (6 bases). The receptor's source is a woman aged 25 to 39 with glioma. Some clones in this sample may be carry-over from other donors' samples. The CDR3 DNA sequence: TGTGCCACCCAGGGGCTAAACACTTGCAGAACAGATACGCAGTATTTT. Its protein is CATQGLNTCRTDTQYF.